This T cell receptor (beta chain) was sequenced during a study of early T cells in non-severe SARS-CoV-2 infection. Study at large: Sequenced material consisted of bulk RNA (from unsorted whole blood), and chains were unpaired. Study findings and constraints: The VDJdb matching leaned toward anti-spike CD8 responses and overlooked private and CD4 specificities.

Unique molecular identifiers tagged individual cDNA molecules. Each CDR3 protein is one row after TCRdb ran MiXCR on the 5' RACE reads. Of about 63,000 distinct CDR3 sequences in the sample, 13% were seen once. The V end was cut by 6 bases, the J end by 2 bases, with 12 bases between. This CDR3 region has 14 residues. Germline V gene data show CDR1 as ENHRY and CDR2 as SYGVKD. In the case of this clonotype: Its antigen is not identified.

The material sequenced was whole blood. The TCR originated in an adult who was a healthcare worker with PCR-confirmed SARS-CoV-2 infection or an uninfected control (not recorded which). The chain joins TRBV10-3 to TRBJ2-3; TRBD2 might be the D (5 bases). The CDR3 DNA reads as TGTGCCATCAGAGGAGGCTCTTACACAGATACGCAGTATTTT. It encodes CAIRGGSYTDTQYF.